This T cell receptor (beta chain) was captured by sequencing in a study of human versus mouse CDR3 diversity and MHC coevolution listed by TCRdb under 2017. The study in broad terms: According to reports, the immunoSEQ assay can detect one in 200,000 T cells and keeps multiplex PCR amplification bias to a minimum. Repertoires of human naive CD4 T cells were used as a reference for TCR selection on multiple MHC II alleles and were compared against human-TCR-locus transgenic mice carrying single MHC II. The human cohort was made up of three healthy volunteer blood donors, who at collection were aged 30 to 39, 40 to 50 and 60 to 70, one donor in each range. Across the mouse and human samples, each sample yielded between roughly 0.6 x 10^7 and 1.7 x 10^7 valid reads.

About this clone itself: Which antigen it targets is not known. Per-base qualities were not stored, and no clone one base away is much larger.

Paper-wide results and their limitations: Because human T cells were selected on more than five MHC II alleles, repertoire diversity was not considered directly comparable between humans and mice. The lowest clonal inequality scores among all compared groups were observed in two of the three human donors. The largest TCR beta repertoire, around 1.7 million clonotypes, was estimated by iCHAO1 for humans, a finding likely attributable to selection by multiple MHC II molecules. On average, more CDR3 deletions and insertions were observed in humans than in mice, indicating greater exonuclease and TdT activity.

Fluorescence-activated cell sorting was used to isolate naive CD4 T cells, defined as CD45RO-negative and CD62L-positive, from PBMCs. From each donor, around 50 ml of fresh peripheral blood was taken, and Ficoll density centrifugation was then used to isolate PBMCs. Cell sorting was carried out on a FACSAria III instrument, and a purity above 95% was achieved for all samples. The QIAGEN blood and tissue kit was used to extract genomic DNA from the sorted cells, and that DNA was then quantified on a NanoDrop 1000. TCR alpha and beta chains were deep sequenced and quantified on the immunoSEQ platform using multiplex PCR of genomic DNA. The study's own analysis went as follows. IMGT gene and region definitions were used to annotate TCR sequences. Out-of-frame rearrangements served as a stand-in for the preselection repertoire and were compared with in-frame clonotypes. Repertoire size was estimated with the iCHAO1 estimator supplied with the immunoSEQ platform. Clonal inequality was measured with a Gini index on in-frame amino acid clonotypes, based on the Lorenz curve. Shared clonotypes were counted with the intersect function of the R package tcR, and similarity was scored with the Jaccard index. Principal component analysis of V, J and V-J usage frequencies was run with the R prcomp function without normalization. Sourced from immuneACCESS, this table was stored by TCRdb with only in-frame sequences that have V and J called. A share of the clones is absent; for the studies checked, an unresolved V gene accounts for under half, and the remainder has no known explanation. Clonal size and the V and J genes are those of that table, whereas D and trimming came from the DNA. Within this sample are roughly 86,000 clones, with roughly 95% of them counted one time only. 1.1% to 1.5% of the sample comes from the top ten.

The TCR comes from a person aged 30 to 70 in good health. Sequenced: naive CD4+ T cells from blood. The sample's cell subset or site label, in plain terms: CD45RO-negative CD62L-positive naive CD4 T cells.

CDR3 reads: CASSEVGGRGNYGYTF. In nucleotides, the sequence is TGTGCCAGCAGTGAGGTCGGCGGGAGGGGCAACTATGGCTACACCTTC. The V and J segments used are TRBV6-1 and TRBJ1-2; TRBD1 might be the D gene, on 5 matching bases. Taken from cysteine to phenylalanine, the CDR3 has 16 residues. The kept DNA is CDR3 alone, 48 bases in frame from the first base. Reading the germline V gene gives CDR1 MNHNS and CDR2 SASEGT. V lost 3 bases and J lost 2 bases; the stretch between them is 16 bases long.